This T cell receptor (beta chain) was recovered during a study of spatial heterogeneity in lung cancer. The time point: sample taken at primary tumor resection. Untreated early-stage non-small cell lung cancer patients, approximately 79 in total, were the donors. Tumor, nontumor lung or frozen PBMC supplied whole RNA that was sequenced unsorted. Individually, TCR cDNA molecules were each labelled with a unique molecular identifier. In TCRdb, the 5' RACE reads were re-called with MiXCR into one record per CDR3 protein. Of fewer than 65,000 distinct CDR3 sequences listed, approximately 6.3% are singletons. This clonotype came up a few times. The material was PBMCs, obtained at surgery. This TCR came from a female donor with early-stage non-small cell lung cancer.

The CDR3 sequence is CASTNTDQTQYF. The CDR3 coding sequence is TGTGCCAGCACAAACACGGACCAGACCCAGTACTTC. The V gene is TRBV12-3 or TRBV12-4, the J gene TRBJ2-5, with D hard to call. This CDR3 is built from 12 residues. V dropped 7 bases and J dropped 6 bases, with 12 bases sitting between them.